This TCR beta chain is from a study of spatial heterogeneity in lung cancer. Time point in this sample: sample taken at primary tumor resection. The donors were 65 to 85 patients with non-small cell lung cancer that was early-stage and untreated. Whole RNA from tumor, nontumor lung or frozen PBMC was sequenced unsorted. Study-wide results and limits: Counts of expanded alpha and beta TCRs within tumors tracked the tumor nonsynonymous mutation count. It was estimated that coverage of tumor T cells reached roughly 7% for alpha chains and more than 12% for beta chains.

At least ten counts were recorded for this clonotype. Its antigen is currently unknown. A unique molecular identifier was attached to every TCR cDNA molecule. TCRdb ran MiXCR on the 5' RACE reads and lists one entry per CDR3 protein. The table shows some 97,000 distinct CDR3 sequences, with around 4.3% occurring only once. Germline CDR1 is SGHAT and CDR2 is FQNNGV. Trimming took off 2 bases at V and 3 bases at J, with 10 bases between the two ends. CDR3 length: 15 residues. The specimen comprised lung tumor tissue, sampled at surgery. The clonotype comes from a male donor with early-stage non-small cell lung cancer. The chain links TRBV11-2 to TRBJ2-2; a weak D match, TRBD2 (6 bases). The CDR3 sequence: CASSLISGDTGELFF. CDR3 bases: TGTGCCAGCAGCTTAATTAGCGGAGACACCGGGGAGCTGTTTTTT.